This TCR beta chain emerged from a study of T-cell memory formation after mild COVID-19. TCRdb re-called the 5' RACE reads through MiXCR, storing one row per CDR3 protein. The sample holds some 250,000 distinct CDR3 sequences, about a sixth seen once. The material sequenced was PBMCs or a T cell subset sorted from them (not recorded which). This clonotype was sampled from a man aged 18 to 30 who had mild COVID-19 (a few samples of this study predate the infection). Cell type and time point are not known.

CDR3 DNA: TGTGCCAGCATCGGGTGGGGCACAGATACGCAGTATTTT. This encodes CASIGWGTDTQYF. The rearrangement uses TRBV6-5 and TRBJ2-3, with no clear D. The V gene's germline CDR1 is MNHEY and CDR2 SVGAGI. Trimming took 7 bases from V and 1 from J, leaving 9 bases between them. The CDR3 is made up of 13 amino acids.